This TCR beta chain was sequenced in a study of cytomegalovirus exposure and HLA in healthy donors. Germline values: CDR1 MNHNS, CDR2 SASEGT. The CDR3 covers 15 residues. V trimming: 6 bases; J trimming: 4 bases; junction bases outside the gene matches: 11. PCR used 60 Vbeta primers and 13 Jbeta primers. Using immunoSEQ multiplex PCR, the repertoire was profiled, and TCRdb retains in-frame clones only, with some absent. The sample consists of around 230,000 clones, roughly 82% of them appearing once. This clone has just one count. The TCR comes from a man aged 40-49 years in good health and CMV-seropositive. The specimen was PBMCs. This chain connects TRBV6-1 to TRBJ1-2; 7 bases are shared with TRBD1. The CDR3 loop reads CASRDPTGRFYGYTF. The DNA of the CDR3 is TGTGCCAGCAGAGACCCGACAGGGAGATTCTATGGCTACACCTTC.